Below, 26 T cell receptor beta chains from the same sample are listed, as sequenced in a study of blood T cells in healthy people across ages. The authors ran a second PCR of about 6 to 11 cycles using a sample-barcoded 5' primer and a J-beta primer mix. TCRdb re-called the 5' RACE reads through MiXCR, storing one row per CDR3 protein. The sample lists some 640,000 distinct CDR3 sequences; more than 40% were seen once. The source material was blood. The receptors stem from a woman aged 55 to 70 in good health.

In this sample, this clonotype turned up many times. The chain carries TRBV10-3 and TRBJ1-2; 8 bases are shared with TRBD1. This CDR3 is built from 15 residues. Germline V gene sequence: CDR1 ENHRY, CDR2 SYGVKD. Trimming cost V 2 bases and J 4 bases; bases outside gene matches: 6. CDR3 bases: TGTGCCATCAGTGAGCCGGGACAGGCATCCTATGGCTACACCTTC. Its protein product is CAISEPGQASYGYTF.

The table lists this clonotype with a few counts. The rearrangement uses TRBV4-3 and TRBJ2-6; no reliable D call. The V gene lost 1 base and the J gene lost 2 bases, with 12 bases spanning the gap. The CDR3 spans 17 residues. Per the germline V gene, CDR1 is LGHNA and CDR2 is YSLEER. CDR3 residues: CASSQAFSMAGANVLTF. Written as DNA, the CDR3 is TGCGCCAGCAGCCAAGCGTTTAGCATGGCTGGGGCCAACGTCCTGACTTTC.

This clonotype came up a few times. The V call is TRBV20-1, the J call TRBJ2-4, with TRBD2 matching 15 bases. The assigned J gene may be wrong: the sequence end matches TRBJ2-7 better. The CDR3 is 18 amino acids. From germline, CDR1 is DFQATT and CDR2 SNEGSKA (reference sequence). The CDR3 here is CSARPTPGTSGRIGEQYF. Here the CDR3 DNA reads TGCAGTGCTAGACCTACACCCGGGACTAGCGGGAGGATCGGCGAGCAGTACTTC.

The chain links TRBV28 to TRBJ2-1, with 9 bases aligning to TRBD2. This CDR3 spans 18 amino acids. V was pared by 7 bases and J by 5 bases, with 18 bases of the junction left unmatched. Per germline, CDR1 MDHEN and CDR2 SYDVKM. The chain's CDR3 is CASTPPLYRGRADNEQFF. In DNA form, the CDR3 reads TGTGCCAGCACCCCTCCCTTATATCGCGGGAGGGCAGACAATGAGCAGTTCTTC.

This clonotype has more than one count but fewer than ten. V usage is TRBV7-9 and J usage is TRBJ1-2, with 9 bases matching TRBD1. Germline CDR1 and CDR2: SEHNR and FQNEAQ (reference sequence). V was pared by 5 bases and J by 4 bases, with 8 bases of the junction left unmatched. The length of the CDR3 is 15 residues. CDR3 amino acids: CASSPWTGVPYGYTF. The CDR3 DNA is TGTGCCAGCAGCCCCTGGACAGGGGTCCCCTATGGCTACACCTTC.

The gene calls are TRBV9 and TRBJ2-2; D gene unclear. Trimming removed 0 bases from V and 6 bases from J, with 3 bases in between. The germline CDR1 and CDR2 sequences are SGDLS and YYNGEE. The CDR3 is 12 residues long. The CDR3 DNA reads TGTGCCAGCAGCGTAGCTCCCGGGGAGCTGTTTTTT. It codes for CASSVAPGELFF.

This clonotype was counted a few times. The chain couples TRBV15 to TRBJ2-7; TRBD2 matches 8 bases. V trimming: 5 bases; J trimming: 0 bases; junction bases outside the gene matches: 6. The germline V gene has CDR1 LNHNV and CDR2 YYDKDF (reference sequence). The CDR3 covers 15 residues. The DNA for the CDR3 is TGTGCCACCAGCCCGAAGACTAGCGCCTCCTACGAGCAGTACTTC. Amino acids: CATSPKTSASYEQYF.

The genes are TRBV3-1 and TRBJ2-5, with unresolved D. The J call is uncertain, as TRBJ2-7 better fits the DNA end. The CDR3 spans 12 residues. Looked up from germline, CDR1 is LGHDT and CDR2 is YNNKEL (reference sequence). CDR3 DNA: TGTGCCAGCAGCCAAGAAAATTCCGAGCAGTACTTC. Its translation is CASSQENSEQYF.

The rearrangement joins TRBV20-1 to TRBJ2-1, with TRBD2 matching over 10 bases. The V gene end was trimmed by 2 bases and the J gene end by 4 bases; junction bases not matched to a gene: 2. The CDR3 consists of 14 residues. Germline V gene data show CDR1 as DFQATT and CDR2 as SNEGSKA (reference sequence). This chain's CDR3 is CSARLAGAYNEQFF. The CDR3, as DNA: TGCAGTGCTAGACTAGCGGGGGCTTACAATGAGCAGTTCTTC.

V and J are TRBV5-1 and TRBJ2-1, with D perhaps matching TRBD1 (6 bases). This CDR3 comprises 14 residues. Trimming removed 4 bases from V and 3 bases from J, with 11 bases in between. In germline, CDR1 is SGHRS, CDR2 YFSETQ. In DNA, the CDR3 is TGCGCCAGCAGCACCGGACAGAACTACAATGAGCAGTTCTTC. Translation: CASSTGQNYNEQFF.

This chain links TRBV20-1 with TRBJ2-3, with D possibly called TRBD1 or TRBD2 (6 bases each). The CDR3 sequence is 12 residues long. V lost 5 bases to trimming and J lost 4 bases, with 10 bases between them. Germline V gives CDR1 DFQATT, CDR2 SNEGSKA (reference sequence). The CDR3 sequence: CSAHRGPDTQYF. Written as DNA, the CDR3 is TGCAGTGCTCACCGGGGGCCAGATACGCAGTATTTT.

V usage is TRBV18 and J usage is TRBJ2-5, with D uncertain. Germline V gene sequence: CDR1 KGHSH, CDR2 LQKENI. There are 14 residues in the CDR3. Between the trimmed V and J ends, which lost 0 bases and 4 bases, there was a span of 9 bases. CDR3: CASSPPASLETQYF. For the CDR3, the DNA is TGTGCCAGCTCACCACCGGCTTCTCTAGAGACCCAGTACTTC.

The chain links TRBV7-2 to TRBJ2-2; D might be TRBD2 (5 bases). This CDR3 is built from 13 residues. Germline CDR1 is SGHTA and CDR2 is FQGNSA. V lost 5 bases to trimming and J lost 4 bases, with 8 bases between them. The chain's CDR3 is CASSTGITGELFF. The CDR3 DNA reads TGTGCCAGCAGCACCGGGATCACCGGGGAGCTGTTTTTT.

This clonotype appeared a few times. The chain joins TRBV4-3 to TRBJ1-2; 9 nucleotides agree with TRBD1. The CDR3 covers 18 residues. V was pared by 4 bases and J by 4 bases, with 16 bases of the junction left unmatched. CDR1 and CDR2 from the germline V gene are LGHNA and YSLEER. The DNA for the CDR3 is TGCGCCAGCAGCCGATCCCGGACAGGGGAGGCCGGGGGCTATGGCTACACCTTC. As protein: CASSRSRTGEAGGYGYTF.

The sample holds a few counts of this clonotype. The chain combines TRBV27 with TRBJ1-1; 9 nucleotides agree with TRBD1. Germline values: CDR1 MNHEY, CDR2 SMNVEV (reference sequence). The CDR3 is 14 residues long. Trimming removed 6 bases from V and 4 bases from J; junction bases left unmatched: 6. Here the CDR3 DNA reads TGTGCCAGCAGGGGGACAGGGTCTTTCACTGAAGCTTTCTTT. It translates to CASRGTGSFTEAFF.

The J gene is TRBJ2-1, the V gene TRBV28, with 9 bases that match TRBD2. The CDR3 loop spans 15 amino acids. With V trimmed by 4 bases and J by 3 bases, 4 bases remained unmatched. Germline V gives CDR1 MDHEN, CDR2 SYDVKM. Written as DNA, the CDR3 is TGTGCCAGCAGTTCCCTAGCGGGGTACTACAATGAGCAGTTCTTC. This translates into CASSSLAGYYNEQFF. The full variable domain, its missing parts supplied by reference TRBV28 and TRBJ2-1, is DVKVTQSSRYLVKRTGEKVFLECVQDMDHENMFWYRQDPGLGLRLIYFSYDVKMKEKGDIPEGYSVSREKKERFSLILESASTNQTSMYLCASSSLAGYYNEQFFGPGTRLTVL.

The chain links TRBV7-3 to TRBJ2-3, with TRBD2 matching over 14 bases. V was pared by 5 bases and J by 5 bases, with 3 bases of the junction left unmatched. CDR1 is SGHTA, CDR2 FQGTGA, per germline. The CDR3 sequence is 15 residues long. CDR3 nucleotides: TGTGCCAGCAGCGGGACTAGCGGGAGAGGAGATACGCAGTATTTT. It codes for CASSGTSGRGDTQYF.

This clonotype turned up a few times. The gene calls are TRBV7-8 and TRBJ2-5; D is undetermined. The CDR3 is made up of 14 amino acids. With 3 bases removed from V and 11 bases from J, the gap between germline ends came to 19 bases. The germline CDR1 and CDR2 sequences are SGHVS and FQNEAQ. CDR3 sequence reads: CASSFTRLYNEQYF. The CDR3 region has the DNA TGTGCCAGCAGCTTTACCAGATTATACAATGAGCAGTACTTC. The full variable domain, completed using reference TRBV7-8 and TRBJ2-5, is GAGVSQSPRYKVAKRGQDVALRCDPISGHVSLFWYQQALGQGPEFLTYFQNEAQLDKSGLPSDRFFAERPEGSVSTLKIQRTQQEDSAVYLCASSFTRLYNEQYFGPGTRLLVL.

The rearrangement uses TRBV2 and TRBJ2-1; D perhaps matches TRBD2 (5 bases). Germline values: CDR1 SNHLY, CDR2 FYNNEI. The CDR3 has 13 amino acids. V shed 3 bases and J shed 4 bases, with 7 bases lying between them. CDR3 DNA: TGTGCCAGCAGTGAGGGCGGGTACAATGAGCAGTTCTTC. This codes for CASSEGGYNEQFF.

This chain links TRBV20-1 with TRBJ1-5; D might be TRBD1 (6 bases). The germline V gene encodes CDR1 DFQATT and CDR2 SNEGSKA (reference sequence). The CDR3 covers 18 residues. V lost 0 bases, J lost 5 bases, and 23 bases lay in between. The CDR3 region has the DNA TGCAGTGCTAGAGATCCAATAGGGACCAGGGGATCCGATCAGCCCCAGCATTTT. Protein product: CSARDPIGTRGSDQPQHF.

This clonotype was seen only a few times. The CDR3 reads CASSSPGTGGHGELFF. CDR3 DNA: TGTGCCAGCAGTTCGCCCGGGACAGGGGGCCACGGGGAGCTGTTTTTT. This chain uses TRBV7-9 with TRBJ2-2; 12 bases line up with TRBD1. This CDR3 region has 16 residues. Trimming cost V 6 bases and J 7 bases; bases outside gene matches: 9. Germline assignment: CDR1 SEHNR and CDR2 FQNEAQ (reference sequence).

This clonotype has a single count. The rearrangement joins TRBV27 to TRBJ2-5, with 12 bases fitting TRBD2. The V and J ends lost 9 bases and 11 bases, in that order; junction bases with no gene match: 22. The length of the CDR3 is 17 residues. CDR1 is MNHEY, CDR2 SMNVEV, per germline (reference sequence). Here the CDR3 DNA reads TGTGCCAGTAAGAAGACTAGCGGGGGAGCGTCGGGGAATGAGCAGTACTTC. Translation gives CASKKTSGGASGNEQYF.

The chain is built from TRBV20-1 and TRBJ2-1; D uncertain. CDR1 and CDR2 (germline): DFQATT, SNEGSKA (reference sequence). V was cut by 4 bases and J by 0 bases, with 13 bases left in between. This CDR3 is built from 15 residues. The CDR3 DNA is TGCAGTGCTACAACCCCGTCCACCTCCTACAATGAGCAGTTCTTC. This sequence encodes CSATTPSTSYNEQFF.

This clonotype was counted a few times. This clone may be a read error of a much larger clone one base away. The chain joins TRBV7-9 to TRBJ2-1; unclear D gene. The V end was cut by 2 bases, the J end by 14 bases, with 1 base between. Germline V gene data show CDR1 as SEHNR and CDR2 as FQNEAQ (reference sequence). The CDR3 is 8 residues long. The CDR3 sequence is CASSLKFF. CDR3 DNA sequence: TGTGCCAGCAGCTTAAAGTTCTTC.

This clonotype has only a few counts. This chain connects TRBV18 to TRBJ2-7; D remains ambiguous. Germline V CDR1 and CDR2: KGHSH, LQKENI. The CDR3 loop spans 16 amino acids. V lost 3 bases, J lost 9 bases, and 24 bases lay in between. This chain's CDR3 is CASSPERTISAIGQYF. The CDR3 region has the DNA TGTGCCAGCTCACCGGAAAGGACGATTTCGGCGATAGGGCAGTACTTC.

The gene calls are TRBV5-1 and TRBJ1-2; 10 bases fit TRBD1. CDR1 and CDR2 from the germline V gene are SGHRS and YFSETQ. J gave up 5 bases and V 4 bases, and 8 bases lay outside the gene matches. This CDR3 spans 15 amino acids. CDR3 sequence reads: CASSLTGGVLYGYTF. CDR3 bases: TGCGCCAGCAGCCTGACAGGGGGCGTTTTGTATGGCTACACCTTC.